One TCR beta chain is described in this entry. The antigen is undetermined. Trimming shortened V by 8 bases and J by 4 bases, and 9 bases separated the two germline ends. The CDR3 loop spans 13 amino acids. Germline V CDR1 and CDR2: MDHEN, SYDVKM. This entry is derived from a study of T cell responses to AZD1222 COVID-19 vaccine. General study findings and limits: Reports indicate that nearly half of spike-specific TCRs are directed at unmutated variant regions.

Using immunoSEQ multiplex PCR, the repertoire was profiled, and TCRdb retains in-frame clones only, with some absent. The data show 250,000 to 300,000 clones, with almost 95% seen just once and 0.55% held by the top ten. The material was peripheral blood, obtained 28 days after the second AZD1222 dose. The source of this sequence is an adult who received the AZD1222 COVID-19 vaccine. V is TRBV28 and J is TRBJ1-6, with a tentative D call TRBD1 (5 bases). CDR3 loop: CASGTGYNSPLHF. The CDR3 DNA follows: TGTGCCAGCGGGACGGGTTATAATTCACCCCTCCACTTT.